These 13 T cell receptor beta chains were all obtained from the same sample, sequenced in a study of control samples from healthy donors and cancer patients (dated by TCRdb to the early 2020s). To prepare the library, the immunoSEQ multiplex PCR assay was applied. TCRdb holds this immuneACCESS table with in-frame rearrangements only. Some clones are missing; in checked studies, unresolved V genes explain under half, and the rest has no known cause. This sample's table has entries for under 200,000 clones. Of the sample, less than 2.5% falls within the top ten clones. Sequenced sample: blood. These TCRs come from a woman younger than 45 in good health.

The J gene is TRBJ2-7, the V gene TRBV28; D is unresolved. V was shortened by 5 bases and J by 2 bases, with 7 bases between the two germline ends. Germline V gene sequence: CDR1 MDHEN, CDR2 SYDVKM. The CDR3 runs 12 residues. The CDR3 protein is CASSPWAYEQYF. The CDR3 DNA sequence: TGTGCCAGCAGTCCATGGGCCTACGAGCAGTACTTC.

The chain combines TRBV7-2 with TRBJ2-1; D is unresolved. This CDR3 has 16 amino acids. Germline CDR1 and CDR2: SGHTA and FQGNSA. V gave up 0 bases and J gave up 0 bases, with 9 bases separating them. CDR3 nucleotide sequence: TGTGCCAGCAGCTTAGCGCACGTAAGCTCCTACAATGAGCAGTTCTTC. Translating it yields CASSLAHVSSYNEQFF.

J is TRBJ2-5 and V is TRBV27, with D perhaps matching TRBD1 (5 bases). The germline V gene has CDR1 MNHEY and CDR2 SMNVEV (reference sequence). The CDR3 totals 12 residues. Written as DNA, the CDR3 is TGTGCGACCCGCCAGGGCCGGGAGACCCAGTACTTC. Its translation is CATRQGRETQYF.

The rearrangement joins TRBV3-1 (or the pseudogene TRBV3-2) to TRBJ1-6, with D possibly matching TRBD1 (5 bases). With 2 bases removed from V and 4 bases from J, the gap between germline ends came to 6 bases. The germline V gene has CDR1 LGHDT and CDR2 YNNKEL (reference sequence). The CDR3 covers 14 residues. CDR3 sequence (DNA): TGTGCCAGCAGCCAAAAGGGGTATAATTCACCCCTCCACTTT. Translating gives CASSQKGYNSPLHF.

This chain uses TRBV27 with TRBJ2-2, with D possibly TRBD1 on 5 matching bases. Germline CDR1 is MNHEY and CDR2 is SMNVEV (reference sequence). This CDR3 is built from 15 residues. The V end lost 2 bases, the J end lost 6 bases, and 13 bases lay between the germline ends. This chain's CDR3 is CASSLIKGHAGELFF. For the CDR3, the DNA is TGTGCCAGCAGTTTAATAAAGGGGCACGCCGGGGAGCTGTTTTTT.

V gene TRBV11-2 combines with J gene TRBJ2-3, with D perhaps TRBD1 (6 bases). The CDR3 runs to 15 residues. Germline V CDR1 and CDR2: SGHAT, FQNNGV. Between the trimmed V and J ends, which lost 4 bases and 1 base, there was a span of 12 bases. The chain's CDR3 is CASSSNRAGTDTQYF. The CDR3 DNA follows: TGTGCCAGCAGCTCGAACAGGGCGGGCACAGATACGCAGTATTTT.

This chain connects TRBV6-5 to TRBJ1-5, with D unresolved. The germline V gene has CDR1 MNHEY and CDR2 SVGAGI. This CDR3 is built from 14 residues. V lost 0 bases, J lost 3 bases, and 6 bases lay in between. The CDR3 DNA sequence: TGTGCCAGCAGTTACTCAGGGCTCAATCAGCCCCAGCATTTT. Its translation is CASSYSGLNQPQHF.

The J gene is TRBJ1-5, the V gene TRBV28; weak D call: TRBD1 (5 bases). In germline, CDR1 is MDHEN, CDR2 SYDVKM. CDR3 size: 15 residues. V was trimmed by 3 bases and J by 5 bases, leaving 14 bases between them. The CDR3 protein is CASSLAGAGYQPQHF. The CDR3 DNA is TGTGCCAGCAGTTTGGCCGGGGCGGGCTATCAGCCCCAGCATTTT.

V is TRBV6-2 or TRBV6-3 and J is TRBJ1-2; 8 bases are a match to TRBD1. Trimming cost V 5 bases and J 4 bases; bases outside gene matches: 9. This CDR3 contains 15 residues. Germline CDR1 is MNHEY and CDR2 is SVGEGT. The CDR3 sequence is CASSHRQGYTYGYTF. CDR3 in DNA: TGTGCCAGCAGTCACCGACAGGGGTACACCTATGGCTACACCTTC.

This rearrangement joins TRBV7-9 to TRBJ1-4; no clear D gene. Trimming cost V 5 bases and J 3 bases, with 7 bases left between them. Per germline, CDR1 SEHNR and CDR2 FQNEAQ (reference sequence). The CDR3 sequence is 13 residues long. Here the CDR3 DNA reads TGTGCCAGCAGCATCCGGGCTAATGAAAAACTGTTTTTT. Its translation: CASSIRANEKLFF. The whole variable domain, remainder taken from reference TRBV7-9 and TRBJ1-4, is DTGVSQNPRHKITKRGQNVTFRCDPISEHNRLYWYRQTLGQGPEFLTYFQNEAQLEKSRLLSDRFSAERPKGSFSTLEIQRTEQGDSAMYLCASSIRANEKLFFGSGTQLSVL.

The chain recombines TRBV7-3 with TRBJ2-2, with 15 positions matching TRBD2. The CDR3 spans 17 residues. Losses at the gene ends were 3 bases for V and 5 bases for J; bases not matched to a gene: 4. Germline V gene data show CDR1 as SGHTA and CDR2 as FQGTGA. The CDR3 DNA reads TGTGCCAGCAGCTTCCCGGGACTAGCGGGGGGAACCGGGGAGCTGTTTTTT. Residues: CASSFPGLAGGTGELFF.

This chain joins TRBV19 and TRBJ1-3; D uncertain. V was cut by 7 bases and J by 0 bases, with 10 bases left in between. Germline V gene data show CDR1 as LNHDA and CDR2 as SQIVND (reference sequence). This CDR3 is built from 14 residues. The CDR3 spells CASIARSSGNTIYF. The CDR3 DNA follows: TGTGCCAGTATTGCCAGGAGCTCTGGAAACACCATATATTTT.

The chain joins TRBV19 to TRBJ1-5; D call uncertain. CDR1 LNHDA and CDR2 SQIVND come from the germline V gene (reference sequence). The CDR3 consists of 14 residues. The V end lost 2 bases, the J end lost 6 bases, and 11 bases lay between the germline ends. CDR3 region: CASSITGLSQPQHF. CDR3 coding DNA: TGTGCCAGTAGTATAACTGGGTTGAGTCAGCCCCAGCATTTT.